These 13 T cell receptor beta chains share one sample of origin, sequenced in a study of cytomegalovirus exposure and HLA in healthy donors. Primers for the PCR totalled 60 Vbeta and 13 Jbeta. Assay used: immunoSEQ multiplex PCR; TCRdb lists only in-frame clones, some missing. The repertoire holds about 110,000 clones, roughly 80% seen once, with about 9.1% in the top ten. The specimen sequenced was PBMCs. The receptors were gathered from a woman in her thirties or forties in good health and CMV-seropositive.

This clone was observed a few times. The V gene is TRBV27, the J gene TRBJ2-7, with a weak D call TRBD2 (5 bases). Trimming cost V 5 bases and J 7 bases, with 24 bases left between them. There are 16 residues in the CDR3. The V gene's germline CDR1 is MNHEY and CDR2 SMNVEV (reference sequence). CDR3 sequence reads: CASSPSSGERTKEQYF. The CDR3 bases are TGTGCCAGCAGTCCATCCTCCGGCGAGCGGACGAAAGAGCAGTACTTC.

This chain uses TRBV18 with TRBJ2-7; 7 bases line up with TRBD2. Unmatched junction bases numbered 14, after V lost 1 base and J lost 2 bases. The CDR3 is made up of 18 amino acids. The germline V gene encodes CDR1 KGHSH and CDR2 LQKENI. The CDR3 loop reads CASSPLAGPHVATYEQYF. As DNA, the CDR3 is TGTGCCAGCTCACCACTAGCGGGCCCACACGTCGCAACCTACGAGCAGTACTTC. Using reference TRBV18 and TRBJ2-7 for the parts outside the CDR3, the full variable domain is NAGVMQNPRHLVRRRGQEARLRCSPMKGHSHVYWYRQLPEEGLKFMVYLQKENIIDESGMPKERFSAEFPKEGPSILRIQQVVRGDSAAYFCASSPLAGPHVATYEQYFGPGTRLTVT.

J is TRBJ2-1 and V is TRBV21-1; the table's D call, TRBD2, has no DNA check behind it. TRBV21-1 counts as a pseudogene. The CDR3 totals 22 residues. The CDR3 reads CASSKARPGVAGGPMAYNEQFF. The DNA of the CDR3 is TGTGCCAGCAGCAAGGCCCGGCCTGGGGTAGCGGGAGGGCCGATGGCCTACAATGAGCAGTTCTTC.

This chain connects TRBV9 to TRBJ2-2; 10 bases agree with TRBD2. The CDR3 length is 18 residues. The V segment lost 0 bases and the J segment 3 bases; nucleotides outside the gene matches: 8. CDR1 and CDR2 (germline): SGDLS, YYNGEE. The CDR3 region is CASSVGLAGPLDTGELFF. The CDR3 nucleotides read TGTGCCAGCAGCGTAGGACTAGCGGGTCCTCTTGACACCGGGGAGCTGTTTTTT.

The chain couples TRBV5-1 to TRBJ2-2; 10 positions match TRBD2. CDR1 and CDR2 from the germline V gene are SGHRS and YFSETQ. This CDR3 contains 16 residues. The J segment lost 4 bases and the V segment lost 2 bases, leaving 5 bases of the junction unmatched. The CDR3 spells CASSFSAGGTTGELFF. CDR3 DNA sequence: TGCGCCAGCAGCTTTTCAGCGGGAGGGACCACCGGGGAGCTGTTTTTT.

V and J are TRBV6-5 and TRBJ2-5; possible D gene TRBD1, 6 bases. The tail of the sequence fits TRBJ2-7 better, so the J call may be wrong. The germline CDR1 and CDR2 sequences are MNHEY and SVGAGI. The CDR3 consists of 14 residues. CDR3 DNA: TGTGCCGCCGGACAGTCGCTTTCAACCTACGAGCAGTACTTC. Protein: CAAGQSLSTYEQYF.

V gene TRBV5-1 combines with J gene TRBJ2-2; 7 bases map to TRBD1. In germline, CDR1 is SGHRS, CDR2 YFSETQ. Trimming cost V 5 bases and J 6 bases; bases outside gene matches: 22. The length of the CDR3 is 19 residues. The CDR3 DNA reads as TGCGCCAGCAGACTAACCAGACAGGGAAGTTACATGGCAGCCGGGGAGCTGTTTTTT. It codes for CASRLTRQGSYMAAGELFF.

The rearrangement links TRBV19 to TRBJ2-3, with unresolved D. CDR1 is LNHDA and CDR2 is SQIVND in the germline V gene (reference sequence). The CDR3 is 12 residues long. Between the trimmed V and J ends, which lost 4 bases and 4 bases, there was a span of 6 bases. As DNA, the CDR3 is TGTGCCAGTAGTACAGTATCAGATACGCAGTATTTT. This sequence encodes CASSTVSDTQYF. The entire variable domain, with the rest obtained from reference TRBV19 and TRBJ2-3, is as follows: DGGITQSPKYLFRKEGQNVTLSCEQNLNHDAMYWYRQDPGQGLRLIYYSQIVNDFQKGDIAEGYSVSREKKESFPLTVTSAQKNPTAFYLCASSTVSDTQYFGPGTRLTVL.

The rearrangement joins TRBV5-1 to TRBJ2-7; the match to TRBD2 covers 10 bases. The CDR3 has 15 residues. Germline values: CDR1 SGHRS, CDR2 YFSETQ. Trimming removed 2 bases from V and 2 bases from J; junction bases left unmatched: 4. CDR3 sequence (DNA): TGCGCCAGCAGCTTACTAGCGGGACGCACCTACGAGCAGTACTTC. Its protein is CASSLLAGRTYEQYF.

The chain is built from TRBV18 and TRBJ1-4; possibly TRBD1 for D (5 bases). The length of the CDR3 is 14 residues. Trimming pared 3 bases from V and 8 bases from J, leaving 13 bases between. Germline-derived CDR1 and CDR2 are KGHSH and LQKENI. CDR3 protein: CASSPVIRAEKLFF. The CDR3 coding sequence is TGTGCCAGCTCACCGGTCATCAGGGCGGAAAAACTGTTTTTT.

The rearrangement uses TRBV7-9 and TRBJ2-3, with a possible D match to TRBD1 (5 bases). Germline values: CDR1 SEHNR, CDR2 FQNEAQ (reference sequence). V dropped 5 bases and J dropped 4 bases, with 22 bases sitting between them. There are 17 residues in the CDR3. Written as DNA, the CDR3 is TGTGCCAGCAGCCTACCCTACAGGTTCAAGACGGCAGATACGCAGTATTTT. Translation gives CASSLPYRFKTADTQYF.

Points on this clone: A read error is likely, as this CDR3 ends without the conserved phenylalanine or tryptophan. The limits of the CDR3 on the DNA are not certain, so only TCRdb's listed CDR3 is given. The chain combines TRBV27 with TRBJ2-7; TRBD2, the D gene given by the table, was not confirmed from the DNA. With termini counted, the CDR3 has 10 amino acids. CDR1 and CDR2 from the germline V gene are MNHEY and SMNVEV (reference sequence). CDR3 residues: CASSLTPGSP.

Concerning this clone itself: This same CDR3 is encoded by further DNA sequences in the sample. CDR3 DNA sequence: TGTGCCAGCAGTTTGGGAGGGTACGAGCAGTACTTC. Translating gives CASSLGGYEQYF. The chain carries TRBV28 and TRBJ2-7, with TRBD2 matching 7 bases. J lost 4 bases, V lost 3 bases, and 0 bases had no gene match. Germline CDR1 reads MDHEN; CDR2 reads SYDVKM. This CDR3 has 12 amino acids. The full variable domain, its missing parts supplied by reference TRBV28 and TRBJ2-7, is DVKVTQSSRYLVKRTGEKVFLECVQDMDHENMFWYRQDPGLGLRLIYFSYDVKMKEKGDIPEGYSVSREKKERFSLILESASTNQTSMYLCASSLGGYEQYFGPGTRLTVT.